The present T cell receptor (beta chain) was sequenced within a study of cytomegalovirus exposure and HLA in healthy donors. As for the study in general: The study's early data release held about 85 million unique TCRs from HLA-typed donors.

After removal of 9 bases from V and 0 bases from J, the junction contained 8 bases not matched to a gene. Germline CDR1 LNHDA, CDR2 SQIVND (reference sequence). The CDR3 length is 17 residues. This clone turned up a few times. Its specificity is unknown. The study's findings and limits: Among TCR sequences, most were rare, though some public TCRs appeared in many donors. As immune exposure information, only CMV serostatus was available. Most likely, a cluster of highly shared sequence variants arose as a sequencing artifact.

PCR involved 60 Vbeta and 13 Jbeta primers. Clones were read by immunoSEQ multiplex PCR, and TCRdb kept only the in-frame ones, dropping some. The sample contains some 190,000 clones, roughly 9.5% of which appear only once. Input material: PBMCs. The sequence came from a woman in her thirties in good health and CMV-seropositive. V gene TRBV19 combines with J gene TRBJ2-2; the match to TRBD2 covers 12 bases. The CDR3, as DNA: TGTGCCAGCCGGCGGCTAGCGGGAGGGACGAACACCGGGGAGCTGTTTTTT. This gives the protein CASRRLAGGTNTGELFF. The full variable domain, its missing parts supplied by reference TRBV19 and TRBJ2-2, is DGGITQSPKYLFRKEGQNVTLSCEQNLNHDAMYWYRQDPGQGLRLIYYSQIVNDFQKGDIAEGYSVSREKKESFPLTVTSAQKNPTAFYLCASRRLAGGTNTGELFFGEGSRLTVL.